A selection of T cell receptor beta chains follows, all from one sample in a study of T cell responses to AZD1222 COVID-19 vaccine. Some clones are missing from TCRdb's copy, which holds only in-frame ones; the method was immunoSEQ multiplex PCR. Of more than 150,000 clones listed, 80% to 90% are singletons. The sequenced sample was peripheral blood, obtained on day 0 of AZD1222 vaccination. Source of these receptors: an adult in good health. The CDR3 runs from the conserved cysteine through the conserved F or W. D genes are given only for firm matches. Size values are once, few and many counts, or a class for expanded clones, and some rows have none.

v_gene	abundance	d_gene	j_gene	CDR3aa	CDR3nt
TRBV7-2	.	.	TRBJ1-2	CASSLGGYGGYGYTF	TGTGCCAGCAGCTTAGGAGGGTATGGGGGCTATGGCTACACCTTC
TRBV19	.	TRBD1	TRBJ1-6	CASSIYGQGAVENSPLHF	TGTGCCAGTAGTATTTACGGACAGGGGGCCGTAGAAAATTCACCCCTCCACTTT
TRBV5-4	.	.	TRBJ2-2	CASSLVEHRKLFF	TGTGCCAGCAGCTTGGTCGAGCATCGAAAGCTGTTTTTT
TRBV19	.	.	TRBJ1-2	CASSANFNSYGYTF	TGTGCCAGTAGTGCGAATTTCAACAGCTATGGCTACACCTTC
TRBV6-5	.	.	TRBJ1-5	CASDTYKGNQPQHF	TGTGCCAGCGACACCTACAAGGGGAATCAGCCCCAGCATTTT
TRBV5-8	.	.	TRBJ2-7	CASRFKGSYEQYF	TGTGCCAGCAGATTCAAAGGGTCCTACGAGCAGTACTTC
TRBV6-5	.	TRBD1	TRBJ1-2	CASSTQGGSDGYTF	TGTGCCAGCAGCACACAGGGGGGAAGCGATGGCTACACCTTC
TRBV5-1	.	.	TRBJ1-2	CASSLYGGQTDGYTF	TGCGCCAGCAGCTTGTATGGGGGACAAACGGATGGCTACACCTTC
TRBV3-1/TRBV3-2	.	.	TRBJ1-5	CASSQGRNDGRWGANQPQHF	TGTGCCAGCAGCCAAGGAAGAAATGATGGTCGGTGGGGGGCCAATCAGCCCCAGCATTTT
TRBV6-5	.	.	TRBJ2-1	CASSLAGTVDEQFF	TGTGCCAGCAGTTTGGCCGGGACTGTCGATGAGCAGTTCTTC
TRBV27	.	.	TRBJ2-7	CASSLSRSYEQYF	TGTGCCAGCAGTTTATCGAGGTCCTACGAGCAGTACTTC
TRBV19	.	.	TRBJ1-5	CASSIPLKNQPQHF	TGTGCCAGTAGTATTCCCCTAAAAAATCAGCCCCAGCATTTT
TRBV2	.	TRBD1	TRBJ1-2	CASRKGTGTNYGYTF	TGTGCCAGCAGAAAAGGGACAGGGACCAACTATGGCTACACCTTC
TRBV19	.	.	TRBJ2-1	CASSIDRSGSPYNEQFF	TGTGCCAGTAGTATAGATCGGTCCGGATCACCCTACAATGAGCAGTTCTTC
TRBV7-9	.	TRBD2	TRBJ2-2	CASSILAGAPTGELFF	TGTGCCAGCAGCATTTTAGCGGGGGCCCCCACCGGGGAGCTGTTTTTT
TRBV30	.	.	TRBJ2-5	CAWQAPPQETQYF	TGTGCCTGGCAAGCGCCGCCCCAGGAGACCCAGTACTTC
TRBV5-4	once	TRBD2	TRBJ2-5	CASSLGGLAGETQYF	TGTGCCAGCAGCCTGGGGGGACTAGCGGGCGAGACCCAGTACTTC
TRBV2	.	TRBD1	TRBJ1-2	CASSEGRQGDYGYTF	TGTGCCAGCAGTGAAGGTCGGCAGGGGGATTATGGCTACACCTTC
TRBV7-9	.	TRBD1	TRBJ1-6	CASSKPGQGGNSPLHF	TGTGCCAGCAGCAAACCCGGACAGGGCGGTAATTCACCCCTCCACTTT
TRBV2	.	.	TRBJ2-3	CASSDQGYGDTQYF	TGTGCCAGCAGTGACCAGGGGTATGGAGATACGCAGTATTTT
TRBV19	.	TRBD1	TRBJ2-7	CASSIDPDRAHSYEQYF	TGTGCCAGTAGTATAGATCCCGACAGGGCCCACTCCTACGAGCAGTACTTC
TRBV7-9	.	TRBD1	TRBJ1-5	CASSATTGGLNQPQHF	TGTGCCAGCAGCGCGACGACAGGGGGCCTCAATCAGCCCCAGCATTTT
TRBV28	.	.	TRBJ2-3	CASAVGGARVDTQYF	TGTGCCAGCGCGGTAGGTGGGGCCCGGGTTGATACGCAGTATTTT
TRBV3-1/TRBV3-2	.	.	TRBJ1-2	CASSQDFQGGYTF	TGTGCCAGCAGCCAGGACTTTCAGGGTGGCTACACCTTC
TRBV5-1	.	.	TRBJ2-2	CASSLSIGSTGELFF	TGCGCCAGCAGCTTGTCTATTGGGAGCACCGGGGAGCTGTTTTTT
TRBV28	.	.	TRBJ2-4	CASMKVAKNIQYF	TGTGCCAGCATGAAAGTAGCCAAAAACATTCAGTACTTC
TRBV6-4	few	.	TRBJ1-5	CASWGTGRFNQPQHF	TGTGCCAGCTGGGGAACAGGGAGATTCAATCAGCCCCAGCATTTT
TRBV6-1	once	.	TRBJ2-7	CASSEVRGVKQYF	TGTGCCAGCAGTGAAGTGAGGGGTGTTAAGCAGTACTTC
TRBV20-1	.	.	TRBJ1-6	CSASDAGQINSPLHF	TGCAGTGCTAGTGACGCGGGACAAATTAATTCACCCCTCCACTTT
TRBV4-3	.	TRBD1	TRBJ1-4	CASSQEGQGGEKLFF	TGCGCCAGCAGCCAAGAAGGACAGGGGGGTGAAAAACTGTTTTTT
TRBV7-8	.	.	TRBJ2-2	CASSRGGLTNTGELFF	TGTGCCAGCAGCCGGGGCGGTCTGACGAACACCGGGGAGCTGTTTTTT
TRBV6-5	.	TRBD1	TRBJ2-3	CASDSGQGTDTQYF	TGTGCCAGCGACTCGGGACAGGGGACAGATACGCAGTATTTT
TRBV7-9	once	TRBD2	TRBJ2-7	CASSLWTSGRTEQYF	TGTGCCAGCAGCCTTTGGACTAGCGGGAGGACCGAGCAGTACTTC
TRBV18	.	.	TRBJ1-5	CASSRDPDSNQPQHF	TGTGCCAGCTCCCGGGACCCCGATAGCAATCAGCCCCAGCATTTT
TRBV20-1	.	TRBD2	TRBJ2-3	CSASQAGGLDTQYF	TGCAGTGCTAGTCAAGCGGGAGGGTTGGATACGCAGTATTTT
TRBV19	.	.	TRBJ2-7	CASSAGSSYEQYF	TGTGCCAGTAGTGCCGGATCCTCCTACGAGCAGTACTTC
TRBV6-5	.	.	TRBJ1-3	CASSFGGGNTIYF	TGTGCCAGCAGTTTCGGAGGAGGAAACACCATATATTTT
TRBV18	once	TRBD1	TRBJ1-2	CASSTGTDYGYTF	TGTGCCAGCTCGACAGGGACCGACTATGGCTACACCTTC
TRBV15	.	TRBD2	TRBJ2-5	CATSRDRGGGLVGQETQYF	TGTGCCACCAGCAGAGATCGGGGCGGGGGGCTCGTCGGTCAAGAGACCCAGTACTTC
TRBV6-5	.	.	TRBJ1-5	CASREGGSNQPQHF	TGTGCCAGCAGGGAGGGGGGTAGCAATCAGCCCCAGCATTTT
TRBV5-6	.	.	TRBJ2-7	CASSLSPNEQYF	TGTGCCAGCAGCTTGTCTCCAAACGAGCAGTACTTC
TRBV10-3	.	TRBD2	TRBJ2-5	CAINPTSGQETQYF	TGTGCCATCAATCCGACTAGCGGACAAGAGACCCAGTACTTC
TRBV4-1	.	.	TRBJ2-7	CASSQAHLIGVGEQYF	TGCGCCAGCAGCCAAGCCCACCTAATTGGGGTGGGCGAGCAGTACTTC
TRBV29-1	.	TRBD1	TRBJ1-5	CSVVDRGTNQPQHF	TGCAGCGTTGTAGACAGGGGGACCAATCAGCCCCAGCATTTT
TRBV25-1	.	TRBD1	TRBJ2-5	CASTLTGNQETQYF	TGTGCCAGCACCTTGACAGGGAACCAAGAGACCCAGTACTTC
TRBV5-6	.	.	TRBJ2-2	CASSPRAATGELFF	TGTGCCAGCAGCCCCCGGGCGGCCACCGGGGAGCTGTTTTTT
TRBV2	.	.	TRBJ1-5	CASSEIGRSNQPQHF	TGTGCCAGCAGTGAAATCGGCCGGAGCAATCAGCCCCAGCATTTT
TRBV6-5	.	TRBD2	TRBJ2-2	CASRRTRDTGELFF	TGTGCCAGCAGACGGACTAGGGACACCGGGGAGCTGTTTTTT
TRBV7-2	.	.	TRBJ2-1	CASRLPGVQVGEQFF	TGTGCCAGCAGATTACCGGGAGTCCAAGTAGGTGAGCAGTTCTTC
TRBV28	.	.	TRBJ1-5	CASSFGGNQPQHF	TGTGCCAGCAGTTTCGGCGGCAATCAGCCCCAGCATTTT
TRBV18	once	.	TRBJ2-2	CASSPVRDTGELFF	TGTGCCAGCTCACCCGTCAGGGACACCGGGGAGCTGTTTTTT
TRBV4-3	.	TRBD1	TRBJ1-6	CASSPQSQRQGGSPLHF	TGCGCCAGCAGCCCCCAGAGCCAAAGACAGGGAGGTTCACCCCTCCACTTT
TRBV5-1	.	TRBD2	TRBJ2-1	CASSLDVGRGSNEQFF	TGCGCCAGCAGCTTGGACGTCGGGAGGGGGTCAAATGAGCAGTTCTTC
TRBV4-2	.	.	TRBJ1-4	CASSQVEGVGEKLFF	TGTGCCAGCAGCCAAGTGGAGGGGGTTGGTGAAAAACTGTTTTTT
TRBV6-5	once	.	TRBJ1-1	CASSRVRTEAFF	TGTGCCAGCAGCCGTGTACGCACTGAAGCTTTCTTT
TRBV14	.	TRBD1	TRBJ2-7	CASSQAPGQGEYF	TGTGCCAGCAGCCAGGCTCCGGGACAGGGGGAGTACTTC
TRBV28	.	TRBD1	TRBJ1-6	CASSTTGSSYNSPLHF	TGTGCCAGCAGTACGACAGGGAGCTCCTATAATTCACCCCTCCACTTT
TRBV10-1	.	.	TRBJ2-2	CASRVRANTGELFF	TGCGCCAGCAGGGTCAGGGCGAACACCGGGGAGCTGTTTTTT
TRBV9	.	.	TRBJ1-1	CASSVAPTPTEAFF	TGTGCCAGCAGCGTAGCTCCGACCCCAACTGAAGCTTTCTTT